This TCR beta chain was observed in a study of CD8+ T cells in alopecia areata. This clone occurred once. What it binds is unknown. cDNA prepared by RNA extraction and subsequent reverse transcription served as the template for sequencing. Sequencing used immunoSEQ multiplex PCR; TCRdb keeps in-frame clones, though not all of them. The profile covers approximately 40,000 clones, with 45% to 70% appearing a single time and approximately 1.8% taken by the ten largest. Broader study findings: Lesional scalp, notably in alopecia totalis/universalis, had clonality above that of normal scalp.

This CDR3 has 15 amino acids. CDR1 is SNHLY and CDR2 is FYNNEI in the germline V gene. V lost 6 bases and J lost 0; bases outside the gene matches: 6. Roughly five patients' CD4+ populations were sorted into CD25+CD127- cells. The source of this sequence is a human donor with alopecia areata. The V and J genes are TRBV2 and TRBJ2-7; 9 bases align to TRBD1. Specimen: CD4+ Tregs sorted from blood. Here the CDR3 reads CASRYRGQGSYEQYF. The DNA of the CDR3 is TGTGCCAGCAGGTACAGGGGACAGGGCTCCTACGAGCAGTACTTC.